This TCR beta chain was captured in a study of spatial heterogeneity in lung cancer (dated 2019 in TCRdb). As for the study more broadly: Beta-chain transcripts were consistently detected in greater numbers than alpha-chain transcripts, which likely reflects a higher abundance of beta-chain transcripts. TCR transcript counts in tumor regions correlated strongly with a T cell transcriptional module score from matched bulk RNA-seq. In non-small cell lung cancer, the study quantitatively compared TCR alpha and beta repertoires across several tumor regions, matched nontumor lung, and blood. Nonsynonymous mutation counts, determined by whole-exome sequencing of tumor tissue, were related to features of the TCR repertoire. In the raw uncorrected reads, each unique combination of TCR and UMI appeared on average more than ten times. Both alpha and beta chains were TCR-sequenced in samples taken at surgery, namely 220 tumor regions, 64 matched nontumor lung samples and some 53 PBMC samples.

This clonotype was found many times. What antigen it recognizes has not been identified. No qualities accompany the bases; no much larger clone lies one base away. This beta chain slipped into a library made for alpha chains as a stray read, so its size is not meaningful. From the germline V gene, CDR1 is SGHAT and CDR2 is FQNNGV. V is reduced by 5 bases and J by 8 bases, leaving a spacing of 15 bases between them. From its cysteine to its phenylalanine, the CDR3 spans 14 amino acids. Just the 42-base CDR3 DNA is kept, in frame starting at base 1. Points the paper makes about the study in general: Confirming at a functional level the hypothesis that regional TCRs recognize regional mutations was considered to require additional single-cell paired TCR alpha and beta sequencing. Counts of ubiquitous and regional expanded TCRs were found to correlate with counts of ubiquitous and regional nonsynonymous mutations, respectively. The tumor nonsynonymous mutation count correlated with the number of expanded alpha and beta TCRs within the tumor. Estimated TCR-seq coverage of tumor T cells was only roughly 7% for alpha chains and around 13% for beta chains.

Libraries came from 5' RACE. TCRdb names NextSeq 500 as the instrument used. In the TCR library protocol, a unique molecular identifier was attached to each TCR cDNA molecule so that PCR and sequencing errors could be corrected. In the original analysis: TCR identification, UMI-based error correction and CDR3 extraction were all carried out with Decombinator tools. Expanded TCRs were defined as those above a frequency of 2 per 1,000, corresponding to the top 1% of the tumor frequency distribution. Expanded tumor TCRs were classed as regional if statistically deemed absent (corrected P<0.05) from at least one tumor region, otherwise ubiquitous. Renyi diversity was computed with the R vegan package after each repertoire had been subsampled 100 times to 5,000 TCRs. CDR3 similarity networks were built from amino acid triplet string-kernel similarity, connecting CDR3s with pairwise similarity above 0.82. TCRdb reanalyzed the raw reads on its own, using fastp at Q25 for trimming and MiXCR for clone calling, and kept in-frame beta chains. Rows are combined by CDR3 protein, so each entry shows the most common genes and DNA. The V and J calls follow TCRdb's processing rather than the paper's. Present in this sample are over 10,000 distinct CDR3 sequences, just over 5% of which were seen just once. The ten largest clonotypes hold around 27% of the sample.

What this sample's time point label stands for: sample taken at primary tumor resection. The donors were about 65 patients from the lung TRACERx cohort who had early-stage, untreated non-small cell lung cancer. Whole RNA extracted from tumor and nontumor lung tissue, or from cryopreserved PBMC samples, was used for TCR sequencing without cell sorting. A patient was chosen for TCR sequencing only when enough RNA was available from at least two tumor regions. Before being selected, tumor and adjacent nontumor lung specimens were reviewed by a lung pathologist. The sequences come from lung tumor tissue, collected at surgery. The sequence links TRBV11-2 to TRBJ1-4; TRBD1 is perhaps the D gene, given 5 matching bases. The source of this sequence is a male donor with early-stage non-small cell lung cancer. The CDR3: CASSPLGTEEKLFF. Read as DNA, the sequence is TGTGCCAGCAGCCCCCTGGGGACCGAAGAAAAACTGTTTTTT.